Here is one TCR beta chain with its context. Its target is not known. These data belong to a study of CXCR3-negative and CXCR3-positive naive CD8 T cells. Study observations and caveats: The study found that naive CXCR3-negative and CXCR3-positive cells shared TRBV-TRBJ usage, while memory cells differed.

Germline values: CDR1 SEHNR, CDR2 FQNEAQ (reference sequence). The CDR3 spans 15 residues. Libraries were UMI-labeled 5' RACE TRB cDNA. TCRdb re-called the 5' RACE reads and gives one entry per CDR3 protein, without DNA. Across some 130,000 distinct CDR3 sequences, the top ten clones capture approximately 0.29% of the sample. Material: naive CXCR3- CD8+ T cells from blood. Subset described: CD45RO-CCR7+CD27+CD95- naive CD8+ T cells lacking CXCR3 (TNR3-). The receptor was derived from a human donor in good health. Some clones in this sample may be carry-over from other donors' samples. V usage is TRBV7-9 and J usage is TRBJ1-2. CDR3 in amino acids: CASSLSGGSGDGYTF.